A single sample gave rise to the 8 T cell receptor beta chains below, sequenced in a study of shared clonotypes between healthy human individuals. The table came from immunoSEQ multiplex PCR; TCRdb's copy has only in-frame clones and leaves some out. The table has hundreds of thousands of clones, 90% to 95% seen once; the top ten hold over 0.1%. Terminally differentiated effector memory CD45RA+ cells were left out of the naive CD8 fraction, which was CD45RO-negative and positively selected for CCR7. Sequencing used naive CD8+ T cells sorted from blood. The receptor set was obtained from a woman aged 25 to 39 in good health.

The rearrangement joins TRBV28 to TRBJ2-2; tentative D call: TRBD1 (5 bases). Trimming pared 4 bases from V and 7 bases from J, leaving 13 bases between. The length of the CDR3 is 14 residues. CDR1 and CDR2 (germline): MDHEN, SYDVKM. For the CDR3, the DNA is TGTGCCAGCAGTTATTCGGACACGGACGGGGAGCTGTTTTTT. Its translation is CASSYSDTDGELFF.

The chain couples TRBV28 to TRBJ1-5; tentatively, D is TRBD1 (6 bases). Germline V CDR1 and CDR2: MDHEN, SYDVKM. The V end was cut by 3 bases, the J end by 7 bases, with 10 bases between. CDR3 length equals 13 residues. As DNA, the CDR3 is TGTGCCAGCAGTTTTCAGGGGCACCAGCCCCAGCATTTT. Residues: CASSFQGHQPQHF.

The CDR3 spells CASSLGGGFHEQYF. The CDR3 DNA reads TGTGCCAGCAGCCTCGGTGGGGGATTTCACGAGCAGTACTTC. The J gene is TRBJ2-7, the V gene TRBV7-6, with D perhaps given as TRBD1 or TRBD2 (5 bases each). Germline V gene sequence: CDR1 SGHVS, CDR2 FNYEAQ. The V gene lost 5 bases and the J gene lost 5 bases, with 16 bases spanning the gap. The CDR3 consists of 14 residues.

The rearrangement links TRBV13 to TRBJ2-1; the match to TRBD2 covers 11 bases. This CDR3 comprises 18 residues. Germline CDR1 is PRHDT and CDR2 is FYEKMQ (reference sequence). The V and J ends lost 8 bases and 8 bases, in that order; junction bases with no gene match: 20. The CDR3 nucleotides are TGTGCCAGCGGGGGGGATAGACTAGCGGGACTCCGACGGGATGAGCAGTTCTTC. As protein: CASGGDRLAGLRRDEQFF.

The chain has TRBV7-9 and TRBJ2-1, with D perhaps TRBD1 or TRBD2 (5 bases each). The germline V gene has CDR1 SEHNR and CDR2 FQNEAQ (reference sequence). This CDR3 spans 15 amino acids. V lost 5 bases and J 0 bases, leaving 11 bases between the germline ends. The CDR3 sequence is CASSRWDRSYNEQFF. The CDR3 DNA reads as TGTGCCAGCAGCCGTTGGGACCGCTCCTACAATGAGCAGTTCTTC.

The chain links TRBV9 to TRBJ2-5; 7 bases fit TRBD2. Germline values: CDR1 SGDLS, CDR2 YYNGEE. After removal of 4 bases from V and 1 base from J, the junction contained 7 bases not matched to a gene. This CDR3 region has 15 residues. The CDR3 loop reads CASSLGGSGQETQYF. CDR3 in DNA: TGTGCCAGCAGCCTGGGGGGGAGCGGCCAAGAGACCCAGTACTTC.

V gene TRBV27 combines with J gene TRBJ2-7; 7 bases agree with TRBD1. V shed 5 bases and J 3 bases; nucleotides not matched to a gene: 4. Germline V gene data show CDR1 as MNHEY and CDR2 as SMNVEV (reference sequence). The CDR3 has 13 residues. CDR3: CASSHGQDYEQYF. The CDR3 region has the DNA TGTGCCAGCAGTCACGGACAGGACTACGAGCAGTACTTC.

The chain links TRBV7-3 to TRBJ2-1; TRBD2 matches at 11 bases. The CDR3 spans 15 residues. CDR1 SGHTA and CDR2 FQGTGA come from the germline V gene. J gave up 4 bases and V 5 bases, and 4 bases lay outside the gene matches. The CDR3 DNA sequence: TGTGCCAGCAGCAGTACTAGCGGGAGTTACAATGAGCAGTTCTTC. This codes for CASSSTSGSYNEQFF.